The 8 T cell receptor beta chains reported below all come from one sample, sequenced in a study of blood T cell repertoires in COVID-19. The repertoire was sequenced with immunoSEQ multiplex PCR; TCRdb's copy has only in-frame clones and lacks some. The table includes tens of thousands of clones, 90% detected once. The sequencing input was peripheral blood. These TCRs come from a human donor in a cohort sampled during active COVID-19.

CDR3 nucleotide sequence: TGTGCCAGCAGCTTCCCAAGGACAGTGAACACTGAAGCTTTCTTT. Translating gives CASSFPRTVNTEAFF. V is TRBV11-2 and J is TRBJ1-1; tentative D call: TRBD1 (6 bases). CDR3 size: 15 residues. Trimming shortened V by 3 bases and J by 0 bases, and 11 bases separated the two germline ends. Germline CDR1 is SGHAT and CDR2 is FQNNGV.

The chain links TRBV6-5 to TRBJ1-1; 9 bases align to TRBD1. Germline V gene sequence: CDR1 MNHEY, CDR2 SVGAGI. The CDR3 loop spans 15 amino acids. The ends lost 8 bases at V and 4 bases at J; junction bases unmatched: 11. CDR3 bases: TGTGCCAGCCAGCACAGGGGGCCCCCTCCCACTGAAGCTTTCTTT. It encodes CASQHRGPPPTEAFF.

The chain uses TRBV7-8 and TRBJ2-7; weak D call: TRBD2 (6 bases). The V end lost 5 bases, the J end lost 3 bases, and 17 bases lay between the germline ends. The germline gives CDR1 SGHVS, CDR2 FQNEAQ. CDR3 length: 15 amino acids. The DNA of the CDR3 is TGTGCCAGCAGCCCTACAAGACTAGTACGCTACGAGCAGTACTTC. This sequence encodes CASSPTRLVRYEQYF.

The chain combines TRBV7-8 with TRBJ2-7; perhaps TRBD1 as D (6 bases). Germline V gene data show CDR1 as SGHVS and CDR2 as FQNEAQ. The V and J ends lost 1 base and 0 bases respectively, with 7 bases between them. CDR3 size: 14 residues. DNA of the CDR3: TGTGCCAGCAGCTTAGAGACAGGCTCCTACGAGCAGTACTTC. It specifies CASSLETGSYEQYF.

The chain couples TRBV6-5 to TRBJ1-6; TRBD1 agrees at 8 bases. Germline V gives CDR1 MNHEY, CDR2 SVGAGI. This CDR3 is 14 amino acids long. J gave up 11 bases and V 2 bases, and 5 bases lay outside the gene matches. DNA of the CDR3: TGTGCCAGCAGTTACAGGGACAGGAAGGCACCCCTCCACTTT. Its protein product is CASSYRDRKAPLHF.

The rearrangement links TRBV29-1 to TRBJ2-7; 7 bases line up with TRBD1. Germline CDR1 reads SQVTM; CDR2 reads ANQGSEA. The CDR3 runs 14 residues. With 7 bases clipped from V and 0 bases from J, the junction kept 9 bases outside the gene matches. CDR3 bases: TGCAGCGCGACGGGTTACAGGGGCTCCTACGAGCAGTACTTC. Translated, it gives CSATGYRGSYEQYF.

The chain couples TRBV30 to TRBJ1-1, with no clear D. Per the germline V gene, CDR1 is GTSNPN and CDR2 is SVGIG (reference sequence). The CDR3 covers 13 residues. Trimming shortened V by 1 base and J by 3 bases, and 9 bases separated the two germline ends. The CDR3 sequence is CAWSEGRHTEAFF. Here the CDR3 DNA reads TGTGCCTGGAGTGAAGGGAGGCACACTGAAGCTTTCTTT.

Here the CDR3 DNA reads TGTGCCAGTAGTATTACTAGCGGGTGGGAGCTGTTTTTT. It specifies CASSITSGWELFF. The chain combines TRBV19 with TRBJ2-2, with TRBD2 matching 9 bases. The CDR3 sequence is 13 residues long. The junction had 2 bases not matched to a gene; V was cut back by 3 bases and J by 9 bases. Germline CDR1 reads LNHDA; CDR2 reads SQIVND (reference sequence).